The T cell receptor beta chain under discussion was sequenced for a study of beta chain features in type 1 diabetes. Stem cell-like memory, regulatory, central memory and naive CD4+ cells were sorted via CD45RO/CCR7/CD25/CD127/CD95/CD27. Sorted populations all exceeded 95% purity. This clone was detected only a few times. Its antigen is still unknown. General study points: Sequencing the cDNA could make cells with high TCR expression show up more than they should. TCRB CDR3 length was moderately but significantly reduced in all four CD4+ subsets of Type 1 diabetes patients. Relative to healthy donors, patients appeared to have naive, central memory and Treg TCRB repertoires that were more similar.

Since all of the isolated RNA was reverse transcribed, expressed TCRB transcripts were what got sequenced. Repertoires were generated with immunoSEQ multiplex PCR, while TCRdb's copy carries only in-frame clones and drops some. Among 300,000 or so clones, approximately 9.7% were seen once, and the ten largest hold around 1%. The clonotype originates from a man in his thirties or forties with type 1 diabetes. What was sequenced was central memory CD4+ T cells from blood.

CDR3 in DNA: TGTGCCAGCAGTCACCAGGGTGCGACAGATACGCAGTATTTT. Encoded protein: CASSHQGATDTQYF. J is TRBJ2-3 and V is TRBV6-5; a possible D gene is TRBD1 (5 bases). The CDR3 consists of 14 residues. Germline-derived CDR1 and CDR2 are MNHEY and SVGAGI. The V and J ends lost 5 bases and 3 bases respectively, with 12 bases between them.